This record looks at one T cell receptor beta chain sequence and its context. Its antigen is unidentified. These data originate in a study of cytomegalovirus exposure and HLA in healthy donors. The CDR3 runs to 17 residues. After removal of 4 bases from V and 5 bases from J, the junction contained 13 bases not matched to a gene. Per germline, CDR1 SGHVS and CDR2 FQNEAQ. The PCR contained 60 Vbeta and 13 Jbeta primers. The assay was immunoSEQ multiplex PCR, and TCRdb's table has in-frame clones only and misses some. The repertoire holds about 200,000 clones, with 65% to 85% as singletons. Whole-study findings and limits: Through in vitro validation, a few CMV-associated chains were shown to be specific for CMV antigens. Most TCR beta V segments were productive about 87% or about 30% of the time in an earlier analysis.

This TCR was recovered from a woman aged 25 to 39 in good health and CMV-seronegative. Sequencing was carried out using PBMCs. This chain connects TRBV7-8 to TRBJ2-5; 10 bases match TRBD1. In DNA, the CDR3 is TGTGCCAGCAGCTCTAGAGGGAGGACAGGGGGATTTGAGACCCAGTACTTC. It yields the protein CASSSRGRTGGFETQYF.